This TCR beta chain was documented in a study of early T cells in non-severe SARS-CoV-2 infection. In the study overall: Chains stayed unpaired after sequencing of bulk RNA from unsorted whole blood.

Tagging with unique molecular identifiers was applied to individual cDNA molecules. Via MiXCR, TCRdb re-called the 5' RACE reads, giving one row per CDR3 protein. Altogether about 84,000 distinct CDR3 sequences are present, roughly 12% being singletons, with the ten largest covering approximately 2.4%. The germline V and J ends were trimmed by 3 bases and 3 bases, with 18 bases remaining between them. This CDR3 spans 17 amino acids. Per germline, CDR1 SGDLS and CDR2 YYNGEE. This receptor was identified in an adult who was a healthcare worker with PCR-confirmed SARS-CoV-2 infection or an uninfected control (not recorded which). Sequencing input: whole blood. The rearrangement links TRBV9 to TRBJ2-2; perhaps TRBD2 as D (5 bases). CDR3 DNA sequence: TGTGCCAGCAGCGCGGGAACCGGGCCTGGGGACACCGGGGAGCTGTTTTTT. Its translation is CASSAGTGPGDTGELFF. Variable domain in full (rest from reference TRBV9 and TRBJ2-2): DSGVTQTPKHLITATGQRVTLRCSPRSGDLSVYWYQQSLDQGLQFLIQYYNGEERAKGNILERFSAQQFPDLHSELNLSSLELGDSALYFCASSAGTGPGDTGELFFGEGSRLTVL.